Each of the 18 T cell receptor beta chains below was sequenced from the same sample in a study of T cell responses to AZD1222 COVID-19 vaccine. Produced via immunoSEQ multiplex PCR; TCRdb's table is partial and in-frame only. The sample records about 100,000 clones, roughly nine tenths being singletons. The material was peripheral blood, obtained 28 days after the second AZD1222 dose. The receptors were gathered from an adult who received the AZD1222 COVID-19 vaccine.

The gene calls are TRBV28 and TRBJ2-7; 7 nucleotides line up with TRBD1. V dropped 3 bases and J dropped 3; count of bases not matched to a gene: 5. Per the germline V gene, CDR1 is MDHEN and CDR2 is SYDVKM. CDR3 length equals 14 residues. The CDR3 DNA follows: TGTGCCAGCAGTTTGACAGGGTCTCTCTACGAGCAGTACTTC. Translation gives CASSLTGSLYEQYF.

The chain couples TRBV11-2 to TRBJ1-4, with no clear D. This CDR3 contains 14 residues. Between the trimmed V and J ends, which lost 3 bases and 8 bases, there was a span of 13 bases. Germline V lookup: CDR1 SGHAT, CDR2 FQNNGV. In DNA, the CDR3 is TGTGCCAGCAGCTTCCAGAGGGTCGGGGAAAAACTGTTTTTT. Its translation is CASSFQRVGEKLFF. The full variable domain, its missing parts supplied by reference TRBV11-2 and TRBJ1-4, is EAGVAQSPRYKIIEKRQSVAFWCNPISGHATLYWYQQILGQGPKLLIQFQNNGVVDDSQLPKDRFSAERLKGVDSTLKIQPAKLEDSAVYLCASSFQRVGEKLFFGSGTQLSVL.

CDR3 sequence (DNA): TGTGCCAGCAGCGCTAGACTAGCGGGAGTCTTCAATGAGCAGTTCTTC. Translation gives CASSARLAGVFNEQFF. J is TRBJ2-1 and V is TRBV9; 12 bases are shared with TRBD2. CDR1 is SGDLS and CDR2 is YYNGEE in the germline V gene. V shed 3 bases and J 6 bases; nucleotides not matched to a gene: 7. The CDR3 sequence is 16 residues long.

The chain combines TRBV7-9 with TRBJ1-5; 8 nucleotides agree with TRBD1. CDR1 and CDR2 (germline): SEHNR, FQNEAQ (reference sequence). The CDR3 is 16 residues long. The V gene end was trimmed by 1 base and the J gene end by 5 bases; junction bases not matched to a gene: 7. The CDR3 bases are TGTGCCAGCAGCTTAGATGCAGGGGGCGCGGATCAGCCCCAGCATTTT. Residues: CASSLDAGGADQPQHF.

This clone was seen more than once but under ten times. CDR3: CASSPASASSGNTIYF. The CDR3 nucleotides read TGTGCCAGCTCACCGGCCTCAGCGAGCTCTGGAAACACCATATATTTT. The chain links TRBV18 to TRBJ1-3; D call uncertain. Germline CDR1 and CDR2: KGHSH and LQKENI. V shed 3 bases and J shed 0 bases, with 12 bases lying between them. This CDR3 is built from 16 residues. The full variable domain, completed using reference TRBV18 and TRBJ1-3, is NAGVMQNPRHLVRRRGQEARLRCSPMKGHSHVYWYRQLPEEGLKFMVYLQKENIIDESGMPKERFSAEFPKEGPSILRIQQVVRGDSAAYFCASSPASASSGNTIYFGEGSWLTVV.

The rearrangement joins TRBV28 to TRBJ2-3; TRBD2 agrees at 7 bases. Germline CDR1 is MDHEN and CDR2 is SYDVKM. V shed 7 bases and J 2 bases; nucleotides not matched to a gene: 6. The CDR3 contains 14 residues. The CDR3: CASTTSEHTDTQYF. The DNA for the CDR3 is TGTGCCAGCACTACTAGCGAGCACACAGATACGCAGTATTTT.

The chain couples TRBV29-1 to TRBJ2-3; a weak D match, TRBD1 (6 bases). Germline V gene data show CDR1 as SQVTM and CDR2 as ANQGSEA. CDR3 length: 14 residues. The V gene lost 5 bases and the J gene lost 1 base, with 13 bases spanning the gap. CDR3 DNA sequence: TGCAGCGTTAGCCCGGGACACGGCACAGATACGCAGTATTTT. Protein: CSVSPGHGTDTQYF.

The chain couples TRBV19 to TRBJ1-1; D unresolved. The CDR3 loop spans 11 amino acids. The V end was cut by 2 bases, the J end by 6 bases, with 4 bases between. Germline-derived CDR1 and CDR2 are LNHDA and SQIVND (reference sequence). This chain's CDR3 is CASSIPAEAFF. CDR3 DNA: TGTGCCAGTAGTATACCGGCTGAAGCTTTCTTT. Drawing the rest from reference TRBV19 and TRBJ1-1, the complete variable domain is DGGITQSPKYLFRKEGQNVTLSCEQNLNHDAMYWYRQDPGQGLRLIYYSQIVNDFQKGDIAEGYSVSREKKESFPLTVTSAQKNPTAFYLCASSIPAEAFFGQGTRLTVV.

The V and J genes are TRBV28 and TRBJ1-1, with D possibly matching TRBD1 (6 bases). Trimming cost V 10 bases and J 4 bases, with 13 bases left between them. CDR1 is MDHEN, CDR2 SYDVKM, per germline. The CDR3 sequence is 12 residues long. This CDR3 reads CATRGLGTEAFF. In DNA, the CDR3 is TGTGCCACCAGGGGCCTGGGCACTGAAGCTTTCTTT.

Here the CDR3 DNA reads TGCGCCAGCAGCTCGGACAGGGTGTGGACTGAAGCTTTCTTT. Its translation: CASSSDRVWTEAFF. The chain links TRBV5-1 to TRBJ1-1; 8 positions agree with TRBD1. Trimming cost V 3 bases and J 5 bases; bases outside gene matches: 6. Germline CDR1 and CDR2: SGHRS and YFSETQ. This CDR3 has 14 residues.

This clone has more than one count but fewer than ten. The genes are TRBV29-1 and TRBJ2-1; 9 nucleotides align to TRBD2. The CDR3 spans 11 residues. Germline assignment: CDR1 SQVTM and CDR2 ANQGSEA. The trim removed 7 bases at V and 13 bases at J, leaving 8 bases unmatched. This chain's CDR3 is CSGSSGDLQFF. CDR3 bases: TGCAGCGGTTCTAGCGGGGACTTACAGTTCTTC.

The rearrangement links TRBV28 to TRBJ2-3; possibly TRBD1 for D (7 bases). CDR1 MDHEN and CDR2 SYDVKM come from the germline V gene. V was cut by 6 bases and J by 0 bases, with 19 bases left in between. The CDR3 contains 17 residues. The CDR3 here is CASRETGRSGSTDTQYF. The CDR3 bases are TGTGCCAGCAGGGAGACAGGGAGGAGCGGTAGCACAGATACGCAGTATTTT.

Only one count was recorded for this clone. The chain combines TRBV5-8 with TRBJ1-5; TRBD1 is a possible D gene (5 bases). Trimming cost V 2 bases and J 0 bases, with 15 bases left between them. Germline assignment: CDR1 SGHTS and CDR2 YDEGEE. The CDR3 spans 17 residues. In DNA, the CDR3 is TGTGCCAGCAGCTTAGGTCGACAGCGAATTAGCAATCAGCCCCAGCATTTT. It codes for CASSLGRQRISNQPQHF. The variable domain in full, with the rest retrieved from reference TRBV5-8 and TRBJ1-5, is EAGVTQSPTHLIKTRGQQATLRCSPISGHTSVYWYQQALGLGLQFLLWYDEGEERNRGNFPPRFSGRQFPNYSSELNVNALELEDSALYLCASSLGRQRISNQPQHFGDGTRLSIL.

The chain combines TRBV4-1 with TRBJ1-2; D ambiguous. V dropped 1 base and J dropped 5 bases, with 17 bases sitting between them. Germline V lookup: CDR1 MGHRA, CDR2 YSYEKL. The CDR3 length is 16 residues. The DNA for the CDR3 is TGCGCCAGCAGCCAAGGCTGGGCGGCCCCGACTTATGGCTACACCTTC. Its protein is CASSQGWAAPTYGYTF.

The chain recombines TRBV18 with TRBJ1-4; weak D call: TRBD1 (5 bases). Germline V gene lookup returns CDR1 KGHSH and CDR2 LQKENI. The CDR3 is 15 amino acids. Trimming took 2 bases from V and 1 from J, leaving 8 bases between them. The CDR3: CASSPLGVTNEKLFF. CDR3 bases: TGTGCCAGCTCACCATTGGGGGTAACTAATGAAAAACTGTTTTTT.

V is TRBV6-5 and J is TRBJ1-1; D remains unclear. The CDR3 runs to 12 residues. Germline V gene lookup returns CDR1 MNHEY and CDR2 SVGAGI. The V end was cut by 4 bases, the J end by 9 bases, with 12 bases between. The CDR3 DNA is TGTGCCAGCAGTTTTTCAGGAGACAAAGCTTTCTTT. It is translated as CASSFSGDKAFF.

This clone was detected once. DNA of the CDR3: TGTGCCAGCAGCCCCGGGGGGGGCCAAAACATTCAGTACTTC. It is translated as CASSPGGGQNIQYF. The rearrangement uses TRBV6-2 or TRBV6-3 and TRBJ2-4; 8 positions agree with TRBD2. Trimming took 6 bases from V and 5 from J; bases not matched to a gene: 6. Germline V lookup: CDR1 MNHEY, CDR2 SVGEGT. The CDR3 sequence is 14 residues long.

The chain uses TRBV6-6 and TRBJ2-7; possibly TRBD2 for D (6 bases). The CDR3 has 13 amino acids. V was pared by 4 bases and J by 3 bases, with 10 bases between. Germline assignment: CDR1 MNHNY and CDR2 SVGAGI (reference sequence). For the CDR3, the DNA is TGTGCCAGCAGTTGGAATAGCGGCTACGAGCAGTACTTC. Protein: CASSWNSGYEQYF.